The 9 T cell receptor beta chains reported below all come from one sample, sequenced in a study of spatial heterogeneity in lung cancer. The sample's time point: sample taken at primary tumor resection. From tumor, nontumor lung or frozen PBMC, whole RNA was taken unsorted for sequencing. Each CDR3 protein is one row after TCRdb ran MiXCR on the 5' RACE reads. The data contain about 36,000 distinct CDR3 sequences, 5.2% of them singletons. This specimen was PBMCs, taken at surgery. The source of these receptors is a female donor with early-stage non-small cell lung cancer.

The chain joins TRBV19 to TRBJ2-1, with 9 bases fitting TRBD2. The CDR3 runs to 14 residues. Germline-derived CDR1 and CDR2 are LNHDA and SQIVND (reference sequence). The J segment lost 9 bases and the V segment lost 3 bases, leaving 6 bases of the junction unmatched. DNA for the CDR3: TGTGCCAGTAGTATCAATCTAGCGGGACTTGAGCAGTTCTTC. Its protein is CASSINLAGLEQFF.

There are many counts of this clonotype. The V and J genes are TRBV15 and TRBJ1-4; D is unresolved. Trimming shortened V by 1 base and J by 4 bases, and 7 bases separated the two germline ends. The CDR3 is 14 residues long. Germline-derived CDR1 and CDR2 are LNHNV and YYDKDF (reference sequence). The CDR3 is CATSRATLNEKLFF. Written as DNA, the CDR3 is TGTGCCACCAGCAGAGCTACCCTTAATGAAAAACTGTTTTTT. Full variable domain (outside the CDR3, taken from reference TRBV15 and TRBJ1-4): DAMVIQNPRYQVTQFGKPVTLSCSQTLNHNVMYWYQQKSSQAPKLLFHYYDKDFNNEADTPDNFQSRRPNTSFCFLDIRSPGLGDTAMYLCATSRATLNEKLFFGSGTQLSVL.

CDR3 in DNA: TGTGCCAGCAGCTTGGGACTAGCGGGAGGCGAGCAGTACTTC. Encoded protein: CASSLGLAGGEQYF. J is TRBJ2-7 and V is TRBV5-4, with 13 bases that match TRBD2. V lost 0 bases to trimming and J lost 6 bases; unmatched junction nucleotides: 0. This CDR3 spans 14 amino acids. CDR1 is SGHNT and CDR2 is YYREEE in the germline V gene (reference sequence).

Sample share makes this clonotype large. An end of the junction differs from the germline gene, which may be a read error. The chain carries TRBV7-7 and TRBJ2-5; 8 bases map to TRBD1. The germline V gene has CDR1 SSHAT and CDR2 FNYEAQ (reference sequence). This CDR3 has 15 residues. The CDR3 region has the DNA TGTGCTAGCAGCTTACAGCCAGGGGGCCGAGAGACCCAGTACTTC. Protein sequence: CASSLQPGGRETQYF.

The sample holds many counts of this clonotype. V is TRBV6-5 and J is TRBJ2-2; 7 bases line up with TRBD2. V shed 3 bases, J shed 4 bases, and the junction held 5 bases outside the gene matches. From germline, CDR1 is MNHEY and CDR2 SVGAGI. The CDR3 totals 15 residues. The CDR3 region is CASSYQGLLTGELFF. The CDR3, as DNA: TGTGCCAGCAGTTATCAGGGACTACTCACCGGGGAGCTGTTTTTT.

This clonotype was counted at least ten times. V and J are TRBV7-9 and TRBJ2-5; tentative D call: TRBD1 (5 bases). The CDR3 totals 15 residues. The V and J ends lost 0 bases and 2 bases respectively, with 10 bases between them. Germline V CDR1 and CDR2: SEHNR, FQNEAQ (reference sequence). The CDR3 DNA is TGTGCCAGCAGCTTAGCGCTCGACAGACAAGAGACCCAGTACTTC. Protein product: CASSLALDRQETQYF.

In its sample, this clonotype was seen a few times. The gene calls are TRBV7-8 and TRBJ2-7; a possible D gene is TRBD2 (6 bases). Germline V lookup: CDR1 SGHVS, CDR2 FQNEAQ. V dropped 0 bases and J dropped 7 bases, with 25 bases sitting between them. The CDR3 sequence is 18 residues long. The CDR3 protein is CASSLARGGKGISGEQYF. As DNA, the CDR3 is TGTGCCAGCAGCTTAGCCCGAGGAGGGAAAGGGATCTCTGGGGAGCAGTACTTC.

This clonotype was seen repeatedly, ten times or more. The V gene is TRBV5-1, the J gene TRBJ2-1; TRBD1 is a possible D gene (5 bases). With 0 bases removed from V and 5 bases from J, the gap between germline ends came to 6 bases. Germline loops: CDR1 SGHRS, CDR2 YFSETQ. CDR3 length: 13 amino acids. CDR3 bases: TGCGCCAGCAGCTTGGCGACAGACAATGAGCAGTTCTTC. This encodes CASSLATDNEQFF. The full variable domain, in which reference TRBV5-1 and TRBJ2-1 provide the parts outside the CDR3, is KAGVTQTPRYLIKTRGQQVTLSCSPISGHRSVSWYQQTPGQGLQFLFEYFSETQRNKGNFPGRFSGRQFSNSRSEMNVSTLELGDSALYLCASSLATDNEQFFGPGTRLTVL.

This chain links TRBV20-1 with TRBJ2-1; D is unclear. This CDR3 contains 14 residues. Germline CDR1 and CDR2: DFQATT and SNEGSKA (reference sequence). The V gene lost 0 bases and the J gene lost 9 bases, with 15 bases spanning the gap. CDR3 region: CSARDSGLTTEQFF. As DNA, the CDR3 is TGCAGTGCTAGAGATTCGGGCCTTACAACTGAGCAGTTCTTC.